One T cell receptor (beta chain) is described in this entry. V lost 4 bases, J lost 0 bases, and 12 bases lay in between. From germline, CDR1 is LNHDA and CDR2 SQIVND (reference sequence). This CDR3 region has 16 residues. Per the authors' pipeline: Researchers report that nucleated cell counts were estimated from reference gene primer amplification. Profiling relied on immunoSEQ multiplex PCR, and the TCRdb table lists in-frame clones only, not all of them. V and J calls plus clone size are reproduced from that table; the DNA served to infer D and trimming. This repertoire shows roughly 80,000 clones, 82% found once; its top ten account for 25% to 30%. The sample comes from a study of blood T cell repertoires in COVID-19. Study-level information: Samples of COVID-19 (acute and convalescent) were obtained from the United States, Italy and Spain. T cells, B-cell-depleted T cells, or PBMCs supplied cDNA or gDNA.

The chain has TRBV19 and TRBJ1-4; D ambiguous. The sequencing sample was made of peripheral blood. The clonotype originates from a human donor in a cohort sampled during active COVID-19. In DNA, the CDR3 is TGTGCCAGTAGTAGGGCTGGTACGACAACTAATGAAAAACTGTTTTTT. Protein: CASSRAGTTTNEKLFF.